These 5 T cell receptor beta chains share one sample of origin, sequenced in a study of PD-1 blockade in mismatch repair-deficient tumors. The data were produced by immunoSEQ multiplex PCR, yet TCRdb's version contains in-frame clones alone and is incomplete. The sample has some 120,000 clones, 85% to 90% seen once. Source: peripheral blood, taken 44 weeks after starting pembrolizumab. Source of these receptors: an adult with mismatch repair-deficient cancer.

The gene calls are TRBV13 and TRBJ2-7; D unclear. Trimming pared 8 bases from V and 4 bases from J, leaving 21 bases between. The CDR3 has 15 residues. The germline V gene has CDR1 PRHDT and CDR2 FYEKMQ (reference sequence). The CDR3 nucleotides read TGTGCCAGCGCCTACGCGGCACACGGAGAGTACGAGCAGTACTTC. Translating it yields CASAYAAHGEYEQYF.

This clone appeared a single time. The genes are TRBV29-1 and TRBJ2-1; D possibly corresponds to TRBD1 (5 bases). The germline CDR1 and CDR2 sequences are SQVTM and ANQGSEA. V was pared by 1 base and J by 4 bases, with 5 bases between. CDR3 length equals 12 residues. This chain's CDR3 is CSVEGQYNEQFF. CDR3 coding DNA: TGCAGCGTTGAAGGACAGTACAATGAGCAGTTCTTC.

This CDR3 is CASSPGTSKVHEQFF. The DNA for the CDR3 is TGTGCCAGCTCACCAGGGACTAGCAAAGTTCATGAGCAGTTCTTC. The chain joins TRBV18 to TRBJ2-1; the match to TRBD2 covers 9 bases. CDR1 is KGHSH and CDR2 is LQKENI in the germline V gene. The V segment lost 2 bases and the J segment 8 bases; nucleotides outside the gene matches: 7. CDR3 size: 15 residues.

This chain connects TRBV29-1 to TRBJ2-3, with 8 positions matching TRBD1. The CDR3 runs 14 residues. J was trimmed by 6 bases and V by 8 bases; bases with no gene match: 13. Germline CDR1 reads SQVTM; CDR2 reads ANQGSEA. The CDR3 DNA sequence: TGCAGCCTCTTGCTGGAGGACAGGGCCGATACGCAGTATTTT. Its protein is CSLLLEDRADTQYF.

The CDR3 loop reads CASSQWTGGTDTQYF. CDR3 DNA sequence: TGCGCCAGCAGCCAATGGACAGGGGGGACAGATACGCAGTATTTT. V usage is TRBV4-1 and J usage is TRBJ2-3, with 10 bases that match TRBD1. The germline V gene encodes CDR1 MGHRA and CDR2 YSYEKL. Germline trimming cut 2 bases from V and 3 bases from J; bases unmatched to any gene: 2. The CDR3 has 15 residues.